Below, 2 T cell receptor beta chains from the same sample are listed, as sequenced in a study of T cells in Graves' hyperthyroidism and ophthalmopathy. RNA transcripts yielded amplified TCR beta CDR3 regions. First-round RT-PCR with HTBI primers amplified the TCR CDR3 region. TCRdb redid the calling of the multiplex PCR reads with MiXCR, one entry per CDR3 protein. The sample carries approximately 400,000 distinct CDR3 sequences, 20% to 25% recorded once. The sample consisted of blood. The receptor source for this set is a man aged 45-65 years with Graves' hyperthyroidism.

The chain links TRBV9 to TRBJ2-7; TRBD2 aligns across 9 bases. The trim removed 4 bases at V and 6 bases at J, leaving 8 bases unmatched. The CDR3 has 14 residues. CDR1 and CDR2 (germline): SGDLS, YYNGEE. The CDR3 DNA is TGTGCCAGCAGCTTTTCGACTAGCGGTACCGAGCAGTACTTC. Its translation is CASSFSTSGTEQYF.

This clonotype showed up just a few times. CDR3 residues: CATSDTELAYGYTF. CDR3 DNA sequence: TGTGCCACCAGTGATACAGAACTGGCATATGGCTACACCTTC. The chain links TRBV24-1 to TRBJ1-2; D unresolved. The V gene lost 3 bases and the J gene lost 5 bases, with 12 bases spanning the gap. The CDR3 loop spans 14 amino acids. The V gene's germline CDR1 is KGHDR and CDR2 SFDVKD.